Presented here are 12 T cell receptor beta chains from one specimen sequenced in a study of cytomegalovirus exposure and HLA in healthy donors. It was with 60 Vbeta and 13 Jbeta primers that the PCR ran. Sequencing used immunoSEQ multiplex PCR; TCRdb keeps in-frame clones, though not all of them. The repertoire has more than 100,000 clones, more than 65% of them found once; the top ten carry under 13%. The sequenced sample was PBMCs. These receptors were obtained from a young woman in good health and CMV-seropositive.

V gene TRBV7-3 combines with J gene TRBJ2-2; 7 bases line up with TRBD2. CDR1 and CDR2 (germline): SGHTA, FQGTGA. V shed 2 bases, J shed 6 bases, and the junction held 3 bases outside the gene matches. This CDR3 spans 14 amino acids. CDR3 nucleotides: TGTGCCAGCAGCTTACGGCGGGAGCCCGGGGAGCTGTTTTTT. Its translation is CASSLRREPGELFF.

This chain uses TRBV6-5 with TRBJ2-7; no reliable D call. V was cut by 0 bases and J by 9 bases, with 15 bases left in between. The CDR3 contains 14 residues. Germline V CDR1 and CDR2: MNHEY, SVGAGI. As DNA, the CDR3 is TGTGCCAGCAGTTACTCGGCGCTGGCATCGGGGCAGTACTTC. It encodes CASSYSALASGQYF.

This chain connects TRBV9 to TRBJ2-2, with D possibly TRBD1 on 5 matching bases. V lost 0 bases and J lost 7, with 7 bases in between. This CDR3 comprises 13 residues. Germline CDR1 SGDLS, CDR2 YYNGEE. DNA for the CDR3: TGTGCCAGCAGCGTAGTCCAGGGCGGGGAGCTGTTTTTT. It codes for CASSVVQGGELFF.

This clone was found once. The chain is built from TRBV2 and TRBJ2-7, with D possibly being TRBD2 (6 bases). Per germline, CDR1 SNHLY and CDR2 FYNNEI. The CDR3 extends over 12 amino acids. V lost 9 bases to trimming and J lost 3 bases, with 12 bases between them. CDR3 nucleotide sequence: TGTGCCAGTCGATGGGACTTCTACGAGCAGTACTTC. Encoded protein: CASRWDFYEQYF.

CDR3 sequence (DNA): TGTGCCAGCAGCTTACGACCTCCGCCTGTAGCGGGGGGGTATCATTCAGATACGCAGTATTTT. This gives the protein CASSLRPPPVAGGYHSDTQYF. This chain uses TRBV7-3 with TRBJ2-3; 11 positions match TRBD2. The CDR3 is 21 residues long. V lost 2 bases to trimming and J lost 4 bases; unmatched junction nucleotides: 20. Germline CDR1 and CDR2: SGHTA and FQGTGA.

This clone appeared a single time. V and J are TRBV5-1 and TRBJ2-1; D is uncertain. V lost 0 bases and J 3 bases, leaving 7 bases between the germline ends. CDR1 is SGHRS, CDR2 YFSETQ, per germline. There are 14 residues in the CDR3. CDR3 sequence: CASSLEPSYNEQFF. Written as DNA, the CDR3 is TGCGCCAGCAGCTTGGAACCCAGCTACAATGAGCAGTTCTTC. The full variable domain, its missing parts supplied by reference TRBV5-1 and TRBJ2-1, is KAGVTQTPRYLIKTRGQQVTLSCSPISGHRSVSWYQQTPGQGLQFLFEYFSETQRNKGNFPGRFSGRQFSNSRSEMNVSTLELGDSALYLCASSLEPSYNEQFFGPGTRLTVL.

The rearrangement joins TRBV5-1 to TRBJ2-7, with 10 nucleotides matching TRBD1. This CDR3 spans 15 amino acids. From germline, CDR1 is SGHRS and CDR2 YFSETQ. The V and J ends lost 4 bases and 6 bases, in that order; junction bases with no gene match: 10. CDR3 protein: CASSPGTGVASEQYF. The CDR3 DNA reads as TGCGCCAGCAGCCCGGGGACAGGGGTGGCATCCGAGCAGTACTTC.

The chain is built from TRBV25-1 and TRBJ1-2; D uncertain. The CDR3 contains 14 residues. Trimming stripped 1 base from V and 1 base from J, with 7 bases between. Germline CDR1 is MGHDK and CDR2 is SYGVNS. The DNA for the CDR3 is TGTGCCAGCAGTGAATTCGCAGGTAACTATGGCTACACCTTC. This translates into CASSEFAGNYGYTF.

The chain combines TRBV25-1 with TRBJ2-7; 8 bases are a match to TRBD1. Germline loops: CDR1 MGHDK, CDR2 SYGVNS. This CDR3 spans 15 amino acids. Trimming at V came to 1 base and at J to 5 bases, leaving 7 bases not matched to a gene. The CDR3 sequence: CASSEFSPGGNEQYF. In DNA, the CDR3 is TGTGCCAGCAGTGAATTCTCTCCAGGGGGCAACGAGCAGTACTTC.

The V gene is TRBV29-1, the J gene TRBJ2-7; 7 bases align to TRBD2. The length of the CDR3 is 13 residues. The junction had 7 bases not matched to a gene; V was cut back by 7 bases and J by 1 base. Germline CDR1 reads SQVTM; CDR2 reads ANQGSEA. CDR3 residues: CSASGGGSYEQYF. DNA for the CDR3: TGCAGCGCCTCGGGGGGAGGGTCCTACGAGCAGTACTTC.

V and J are TRBV5-1 and TRBJ1-4; tentatively, D is TRBD1 (5 bases). Germline lookup yields CDR1 SGHRS and CDR2 YFSETQ. V lost 0 bases and J 8 bases, leaving 14 bases between the germline ends. There are 15 residues in the CDR3. The CDR3 loop is CASSLVPGSDEKLFF. CDR3 DNA: TGCGCCAGCAGCTTGGTTCCAGGGTCGGACGAAAAACTGTTTTTT.

The chain uses TRBV6-6 and TRBJ1-2; D gene ambiguous. This CDR3 has 11 amino acids. Per the germline V gene, CDR1 is MNHNY and CDR2 is SVGAGI (reference sequence). Trimming took 5 bases from V and 5 from J, leaving 6 bases between them. CDR3 in DNA: TGTGCCAGCAGTGCGGGGTATGGCTACACCTTC. It translates to CASSAGYGYTF.